Reported below is one T cell receptor beta chain. Antigen specificity is unknown. The assay was immunoSEQ multiplex PCR, and TCRdb's table has in-frame clones only and misses some. Altogether some 1,600,000 clones are present, around 98% being singletons, with the ten largest covering 0.45%. Between the trimmed V and J ends, which lost 2 bases and 0 bases, there was a span of 23 bases. This CDR3 spans 20 amino acids. CDR1 is MNHEY and CDR2 is SMNVEV in the germline V gene (reference sequence). The data derive from a study of shared clonotypes between healthy human individuals. Study summary: The donor group consisted of a couple of women and three men, aged 18 to 49. Study outcomes and limitations: The study found lower generation probabilities in non-shared clonotypes than in those shared by all four donors. There were few donors, and this limited the genetic and exposure-history diversity represented.

The chain carries TRBV27 and TRBJ2-1, with D maybe TRBD2 (5 bases). The sequencing input was naive CD4+ T cells sorted from blood. The subset is: CD45RA+ positively selected. The origin of this receptor is a man aged 25-45 years in good health. The CDR3 bases are TGTGCCAGCAGTTTAAGGAGTAGCGCCCATAGGGAAAGCTCCTACAATGAGCAGTTCTTC. The encoded protein is CASSLRSSAHRESSYNEQFF.